Below, 20 T cell receptor beta chains from the same sample are listed, as sequenced in a study of shared clonotypes between healthy human individuals. TCRdb's copy holds only in-frame clones and misses some; the assay was immunoSEQ multiplex PCR. The sample holds about 1 million clones, around 82% seen once. Input material: memory CD4+ T cells from PBMCs. Subset: CD45RA-negative fraction. These TCRs come from a man aged 18 to 35 in good health. Some clones in this sample may be carry-over from other donors' samples.

This chain links TRBV5-4 with TRBJ2-5; possible D gene TRBD1, 6 bases. The CDR3 runs to 15 residues. V lost 2 bases and J 2 bases, leaving 13 bases between the germline ends. From germline, CDR1 is SGHNT and CDR2 YYREEE (reference sequence). CDR3 bases: TGTGCCAGCAGCTTCCAGCAGGGGTCACAAGAGACCCAGTACTTC. This sequence encodes CASSFQQGSQETQYF.

The genes are TRBV19 and TRBJ2-7; 9 nucleotides match TRBD2. The V and J ends lost 10 bases and 2 bases, in that order; junction bases with no gene match: 9. CDR3 length: 14 residues. Germline CDR1 and CDR2: LNHDA and SQIVND (reference sequence). This CDR3 reads CATSPAGGPYEQYF. The CDR3 bases are TGTGCCACCTCTCCCGCGGGAGGGCCCTACGAGCAGTACTTC.

The chain recombines TRBV6-6 with TRBJ2-1; 8 bases are shared with TRBD2. The CDR3 consists of 14 residues. The germline gives CDR1 MNHNY, CDR2 SVGAGI (reference sequence). The ends lost 6 bases at V and 6 bases at J; junction bases unmatched: 7. The CDR3 DNA sequence: TGTGCCAGCAGAGCGGGAGCGGGCGCCAATGAGCAGTTCTTC. It yields the protein CASRAGAGANEQFF.

This sequence joins TRBV15 and TRBJ2-5; 9 bases are shared with TRBD1. Germline CDR1 and CDR2: LNHNV and YYDKDF (reference sequence). The CDR3 spans 16 residues. V was pared by 1 base and J by 5 bases, with 8 bases of the junction left unmatched. The DNA of the CDR3 is TGTGCCACCAGCAGAGGAAAACAGGGGGCTATGGAGACCCAGTACTTC. It is translated as CATSRGKQGAMETQYF. Full variable domain (outside the CDR3, taken from reference TRBV15 and TRBJ2-5): DAMVIQNPRYQVTQFGKPVTLSCSQTLNHNVMYWYQQKSSQAPKLLFHYYDKDFNNEADTPDNFQSRRPNTSFCFLDIRSPGLGDTAMYLCATSRGKQGAMETQYFGPGTRLLVL.

The chain recombines TRBV19 with TRBJ2-5; the D is unclear. The CDR3 is 11 amino acids. V was clipped by 3 bases and J by 5 bases, with 4 bases between them. Germline-derived CDR1 and CDR2 are LNHDA and SQIVND (reference sequence). The CDR3 sequence: CASSMRETQYF. The DNA for the CDR3 is TGTGCCAGTAGTATGCGGGAGACCCAGTACTTC.

Many counts were recorded for this clone. The V gene is TRBV30, the J gene TRBJ2-1; tentatively, D is TRBD2 (7 bases). V lost 4 bases, J lost 2 bases, and 15 bases lay in between. Germline V lookup: CDR1 GTSNPN, CDR2 SVGIG (reference sequence). This CDR3 is 15 amino acids long. The CDR3 protein is CAWIKGGSAYNEQFF. Here the CDR3 DNA reads TGTGCCTGGATCAAGGGGGGGAGCGCCTACAATGAGCAGTTCTTC. The full variable domain, its missing parts supplied by reference TRBV30 and TRBJ2-1, is SQTIHQWPATLVQPVGSPLSLECTVEGTSNPNLYWYRQAAGRGLQLLFYSVGIGQISSEVPQNLSASRPQDRQFILSSKKLLLSDSGFYLCAWIKGGSAYNEQFFGPGTRLTVL.

In its sample, this clone was seen a few times. The chain recombines TRBV11-2 with TRBJ2-7, with 8 bases matching TRBD1. Germline assignment: CDR1 SGHAT and CDR2 FQNNGV. With V trimmed by 2 bases and J by 2 bases, 11 bases remained unmatched. This CDR3 is built from 17 residues. CDR3 DNA sequence: TGTGCCAGCAGCTTATCCCCAACCCCACAGGGGGCCTACGAGCAGTACTTC. Its translation is CASSLSPTPQGAYEQYF.

The V gene is TRBV6-5, the J gene TRBJ1-2; 8 nucleotides agree with TRBD1. The CDR3 runs to 12 residues. The germline V gene has CDR1 MNHEY and CDR2 SVGAGI. The V segment lost 6 bases and the J segment 8 bases; nucleotides outside the gene matches: 5. CDR3 loop: CASSHRGGGYTF. CDR3 DNA sequence: TGTGCCAGCAGCCACAGGGGGGGAGGCTACACCTTC.

The V and J genes are TRBV19 and TRBJ1-2, with a possible D match to TRBD1 (5 bases). V lost 1 base and J lost 7, with 16 bases in between. The germline V gene has CDR1 LNHDA and CDR2 SQIVND (reference sequence). The CDR3 consists of 15 residues. This CDR3 reads CASSIGRQGRIGYTF. Written as DNA, the CDR3 is TGTGCCAGTAGTATAGGCCGGCAGGGTCGGATTGGCTACACCTTC.

This clone occurred once. The CDR3 DNA follows: TGTGCCAGCAGCCGGGGGACTAGCGGTCCAGATACGCAGTATTTT. It specifies CASSRGTSGPDTQYF. The V and J genes are TRBV4-2 and TRBJ2-3; 11 bases agree with TRBD2. Germline V CDR1 and CDR2: LGHNA, YNFKEQ. V lost 4 bases, J lost 4 bases, and 4 bases stayed unmatched. CDR3 length: 15 residues.

As regards this clone: This CDR3 is also generated by other DNA sequences in the sample. The chain links TRBV28 to TRBJ1-2, with TRBD1 matching 7 bases. This CDR3 has 13 residues. CDR1 is MDHEN, CDR2 SYDVKM, per germline. J gave up 4 bases and V 4 bases, and 3 bases lay outside the gene matches. The CDR3 nucleotides are TGTGCCAGCAGTTCTCCAGGGGGCTATGGCTACACCTTC. Translation gives CASSSPGGYGYTF.

The CDR3 is CASSPFSSGSGNTIYF. The CDR3 coding sequence is TGTGCCAGCAGCCCGTTTTCTTCAGGATCTGGAAACACCATATATTTT. The rearrangement joins TRBV28 to TRBJ1-3, with unresolved D. This CDR3 contains 16 residues. The V end lost 6 bases, the J end lost 1 base, and 16 bases lay between the germline ends. CDR1 MDHEN and CDR2 SYDVKM come from the germline V gene.

The chain is built from TRBV7-2 and TRBJ2-2; the D call may be TRBD1 or TRBD2 (6 bases each). Germline lookup yields CDR1 SGHTA and CDR2 FQGNSA. The CDR3 is made up of 14 amino acids. V was pared by 8 bases and J by 5 bases, with 15 bases between. The CDR3 DNA is TGTGCCAGCTCCCCGGGGGCGTTTACCGGGGAGCTGTTTTTT. Translated, it gives CASSPGAFTGELFF.

This rearrangement joins TRBV7-3 to TRBJ2-2, with a possible D match to TRBD2 (6 bases). The V gene's germline CDR1 is SGHTA and CDR2 FQGTGA. The germline V and J ends were trimmed by 5 bases and 7 bases, with 14 bases remaining between them. This CDR3 region has 14 residues. The chain's CDR3 is CASSLTSSSGELFF. Here the CDR3 DNA reads TGTGCCAGCAGCCTTACTAGCAGTAGCGGGGAGCTGTTTTTT.

The chain uses TRBV4-1 and TRBJ2-4; TRBD1 matches 8 bases. The CDR3 runs to 15 residues. CDR1 is MGHRA, CDR2 YSYEKL, per germline. V gave up 6 bases and J gave up 7 bases; unmatched junction bases: 11. The CDR3 sequence is CASSLTQGAGNIQYF. Here the CDR3 DNA reads TGCGCCAGCAGTCTAACCCAGGGGGCCGGGAACATTCAGTACTTC.

The chain recombines TRBV18 with TRBJ2-1, with 9 bases fitting TRBD1. This CDR3 region has 15 residues. V lost 4 bases to trimming and J lost 4 bases; unmatched junction nucleotides: 5. Germline CDR1 and CDR2: KGHSH and LQKENI. The CDR3 region is CASSRGTGFYNEQFF. The CDR3 DNA reads as TGTGCCAGCTCACGCGGGACAGGGTTTTACAATGAGCAGTTCTTC.

This clone was observed a single time. The chain is built from TRBV28 and TRBJ2-3; TRBD2 agrees at 15 bases. The germline V gene has CDR1 MDHEN and CDR2 SYDVKM. Losses at the gene ends were 6 bases for V and 5 bases for J; bases not matched to a gene: 6. The CDR3 loop spans 16 amino acids. The CDR3 sequence: CASSQGLAGGLDTQYF. The CDR3 DNA reads as TGTGCCAGCAGCCAAGGACTAGCGGGAGGGTTAGATACGCAGTATTTT.

The chain recombines TRBV11-2 with TRBJ2-5, with D perhaps being TRBD1 or TRBD2 (5 bases each). V lost 5 bases to trimming and J lost 5 bases, with 21 bases between them. The CDR3 consists of 16 residues. The germline gives CDR1 SGHAT, CDR2 FQNNGV. The CDR3 protein is CASSPYGGPLGETQYF. For the CDR3, the DNA is TGTGCCAGCAGCCCATATGGGGGTCCCTTAGGGGAGACCCAGTACTTC.

The V call is TRBV11-3, the J call TRBJ2-7; 7 bases are a match to TRBD1. This CDR3 is built from 13 residues. The junction had 2 bases not matched to a gene; V was cut back by 4 bases and J by 2 bases. Germline V lookup: CDR1 SGHNT, CDR2 YENEEA. The CDR3 spells CASSSGTAYEQYF. The CDR3 coding sequence is TGTGCCAGCAGCTCCGGGACAGCCTACGAGCAGTACTTC.

This chain connects TRBV4-1 to TRBJ2-2, with 10 bases fitting TRBD1. The CDR3 is 15 amino acids. V lost 4 bases to trimming and J lost 5 bases; unmatched junction nucleotides: 4. Germline lookup yields CDR1 MGHRA and CDR2 YSYEKL. CDR3 region: CASSRGQGYTGELFF. In DNA, the CDR3 is TGCGCCAGCAGCCGGGGACAGGGGTATACCGGGGAGCTGTTTTTT.